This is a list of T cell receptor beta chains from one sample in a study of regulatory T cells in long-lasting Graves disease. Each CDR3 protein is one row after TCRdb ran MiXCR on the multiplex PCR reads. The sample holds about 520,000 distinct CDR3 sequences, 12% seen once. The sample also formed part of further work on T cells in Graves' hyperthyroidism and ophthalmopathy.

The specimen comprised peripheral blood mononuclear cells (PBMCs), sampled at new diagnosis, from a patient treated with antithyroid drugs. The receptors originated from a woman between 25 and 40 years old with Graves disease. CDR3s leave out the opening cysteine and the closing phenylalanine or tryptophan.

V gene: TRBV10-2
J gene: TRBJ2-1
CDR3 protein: ASSDWGKGDNEQF

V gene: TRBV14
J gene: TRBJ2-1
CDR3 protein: ASSWVAGAGEQF

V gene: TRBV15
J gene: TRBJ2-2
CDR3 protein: ATSSRTGANTGELF

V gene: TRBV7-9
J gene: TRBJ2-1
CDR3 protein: ASSKLGPHNEQF

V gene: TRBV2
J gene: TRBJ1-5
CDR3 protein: ASSPRAVHSNQPQH

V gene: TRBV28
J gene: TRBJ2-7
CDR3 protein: ASSPILAVPTRQY

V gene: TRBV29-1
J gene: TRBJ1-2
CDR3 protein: SAGRDSLNYGYT

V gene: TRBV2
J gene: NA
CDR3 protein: ASRVQGGHEQY

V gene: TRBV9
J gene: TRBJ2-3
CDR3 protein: ASSDRGRNTDTQY

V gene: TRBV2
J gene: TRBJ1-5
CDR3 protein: ASSDFLGNQPQH

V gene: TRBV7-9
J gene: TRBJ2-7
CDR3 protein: ASSLQGQGALEQY

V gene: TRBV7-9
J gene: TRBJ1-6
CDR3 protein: ASSPGERYNSPLH

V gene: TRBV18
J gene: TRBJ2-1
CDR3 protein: ASSLYRDRGDNEQF

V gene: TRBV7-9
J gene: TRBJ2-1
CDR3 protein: ASSLRLAGRNEQF

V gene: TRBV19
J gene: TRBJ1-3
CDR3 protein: AGKGTGVGNTIY

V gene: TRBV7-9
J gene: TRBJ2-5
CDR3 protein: ASSVGQAVRETQY

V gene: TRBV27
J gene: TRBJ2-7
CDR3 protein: ASRPILGEGTYEQY

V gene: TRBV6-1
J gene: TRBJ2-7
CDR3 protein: ATRWDLYEQY

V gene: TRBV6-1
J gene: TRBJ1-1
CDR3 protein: ASRPIGSGSDGTEAF

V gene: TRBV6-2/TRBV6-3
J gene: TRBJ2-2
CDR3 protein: ASSYGATGELF

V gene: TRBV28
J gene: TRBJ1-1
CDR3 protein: ASSSRAGVGTEAF

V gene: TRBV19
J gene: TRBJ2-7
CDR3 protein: ASSVVLAGAYEQY

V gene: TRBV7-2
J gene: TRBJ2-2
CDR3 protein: ASSLTAGGPNTGELF

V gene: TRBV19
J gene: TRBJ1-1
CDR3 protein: ASTDGRMYTEAF

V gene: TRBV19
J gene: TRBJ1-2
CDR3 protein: ASSMIGTPSYGYT

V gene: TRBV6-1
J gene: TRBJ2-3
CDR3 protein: ASSLVAGTQY

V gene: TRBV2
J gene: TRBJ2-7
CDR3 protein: ASSGQSWDEQY

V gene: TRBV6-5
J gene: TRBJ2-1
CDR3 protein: ASSYAAVSYNEQF

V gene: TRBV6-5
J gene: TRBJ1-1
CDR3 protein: ASSSRGGTEAF

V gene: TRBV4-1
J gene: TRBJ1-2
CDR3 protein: ASSLNGRSGYGYT

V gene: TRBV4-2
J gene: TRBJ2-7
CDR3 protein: ASSQAAGTDYEQY

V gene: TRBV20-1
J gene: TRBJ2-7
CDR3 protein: SANGLGYEQY

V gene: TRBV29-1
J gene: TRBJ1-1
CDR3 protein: SVARGRDTEAF

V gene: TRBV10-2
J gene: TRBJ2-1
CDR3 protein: ASNQGVAYNEQF

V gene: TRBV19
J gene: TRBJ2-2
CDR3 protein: ASSITKGTENTGELF

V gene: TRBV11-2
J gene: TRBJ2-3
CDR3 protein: ASRFRTSKGTDTQY

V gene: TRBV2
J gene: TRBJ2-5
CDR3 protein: ASSEGAVEETQY

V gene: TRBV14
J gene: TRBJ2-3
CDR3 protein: ASSFGTVRTDTQY

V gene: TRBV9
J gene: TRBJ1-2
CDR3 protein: ASSQGTGGVNYGYT

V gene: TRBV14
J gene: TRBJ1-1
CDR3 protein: ASSREKTVLIPEAF

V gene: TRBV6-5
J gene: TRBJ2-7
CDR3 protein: ASSYMAAEQY

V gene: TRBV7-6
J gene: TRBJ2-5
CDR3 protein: ASSLVPVWEAQETQY

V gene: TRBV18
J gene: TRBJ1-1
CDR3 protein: ASSPRGVTEAF

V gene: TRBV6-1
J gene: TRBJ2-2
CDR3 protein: ATKRDRNTGELF

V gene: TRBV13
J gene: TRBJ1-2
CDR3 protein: ASSSYRAYGYT